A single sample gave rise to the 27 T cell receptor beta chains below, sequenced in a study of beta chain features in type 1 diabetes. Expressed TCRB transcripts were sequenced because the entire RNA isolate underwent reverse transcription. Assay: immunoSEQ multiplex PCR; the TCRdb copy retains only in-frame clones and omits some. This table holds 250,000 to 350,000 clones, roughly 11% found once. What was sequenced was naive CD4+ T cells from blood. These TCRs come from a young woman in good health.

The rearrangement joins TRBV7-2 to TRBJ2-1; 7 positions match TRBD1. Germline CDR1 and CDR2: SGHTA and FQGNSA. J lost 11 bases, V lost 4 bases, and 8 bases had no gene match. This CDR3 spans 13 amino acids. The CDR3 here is CASSSYRDSQQFF. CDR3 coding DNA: TGTGCCAGCAGCTCCTACCGGGACAGCCAGCAGTTCTTC.

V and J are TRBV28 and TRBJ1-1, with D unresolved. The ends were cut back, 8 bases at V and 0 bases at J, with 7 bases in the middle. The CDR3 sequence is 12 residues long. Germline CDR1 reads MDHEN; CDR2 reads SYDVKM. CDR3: CASSELNTEAFF. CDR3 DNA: TGTGCCAGCTCGGAGCTGAACACTGAAGCTTTCTTT.

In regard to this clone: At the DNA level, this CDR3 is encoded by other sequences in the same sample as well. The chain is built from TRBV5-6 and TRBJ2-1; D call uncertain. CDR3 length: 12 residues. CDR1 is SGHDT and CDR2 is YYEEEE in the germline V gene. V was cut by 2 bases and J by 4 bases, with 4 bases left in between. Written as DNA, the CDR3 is TGTGCCAGCAGCTTCCGGTACAATGAGCAGTTCTTC. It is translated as CASSFRYNEQFF. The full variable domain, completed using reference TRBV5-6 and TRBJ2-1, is DAGVTQSPTHLIKTRGQQVTLRCSPKSGHDTVSWYQQALGQGPQFIFQYYEEEERQRGNFPDRFSGHQFPNYSSELNVNALLLGDSALYLCASSFRYNEQFFGPGTRLTVL.

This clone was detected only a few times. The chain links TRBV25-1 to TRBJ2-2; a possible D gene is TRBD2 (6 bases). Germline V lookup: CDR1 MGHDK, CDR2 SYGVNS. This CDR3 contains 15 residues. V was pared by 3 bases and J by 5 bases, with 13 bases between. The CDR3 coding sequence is TGTGCCAGCAGTGATCCTAGCGTAGGGACCGGGGAGCTGTTTTTT. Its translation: CASSDPSVGTGELFF. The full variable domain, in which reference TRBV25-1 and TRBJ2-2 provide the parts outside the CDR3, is EADIYQTPRYLVIGTGKKITLECSQTMGHDKMYWYQQDPGMELHLIHYSYGVNSTEKGDLSSESTVSRIRTEHFPLTLESARPSHTSQYLCASSDPSVGTGELFFGEGSRLTVL.

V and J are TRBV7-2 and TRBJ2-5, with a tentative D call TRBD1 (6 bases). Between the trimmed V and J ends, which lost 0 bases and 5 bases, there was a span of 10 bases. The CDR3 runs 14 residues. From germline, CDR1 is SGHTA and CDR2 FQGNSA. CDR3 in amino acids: CASSLAGQFETQYF. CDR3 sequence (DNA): TGTGCCAGCAGCTTAGCCGGACAGTTTGAGACCCAGTACTTC.

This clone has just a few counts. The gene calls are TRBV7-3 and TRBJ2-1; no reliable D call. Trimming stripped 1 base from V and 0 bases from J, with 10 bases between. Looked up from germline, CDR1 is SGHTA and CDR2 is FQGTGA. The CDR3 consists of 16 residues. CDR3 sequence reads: CASSLRAQTSYNEQFF. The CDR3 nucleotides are TGTGCCAGCAGCTTAAGAGCACAGACCTCCTACAATGAGCAGTTCTTC.

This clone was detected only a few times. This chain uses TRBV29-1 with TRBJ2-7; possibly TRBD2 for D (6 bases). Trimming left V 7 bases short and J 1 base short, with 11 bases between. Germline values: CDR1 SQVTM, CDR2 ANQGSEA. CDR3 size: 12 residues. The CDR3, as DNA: TGCAGCGCCCAGGGAGGATCCTACGAGCAGTACTTC. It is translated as CSAQGGSYEQYF.

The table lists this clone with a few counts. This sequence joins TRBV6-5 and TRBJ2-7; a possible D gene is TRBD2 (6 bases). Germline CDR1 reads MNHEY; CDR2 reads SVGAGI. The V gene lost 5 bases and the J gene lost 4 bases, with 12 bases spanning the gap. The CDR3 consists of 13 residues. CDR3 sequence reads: CASSRENEYEQYF. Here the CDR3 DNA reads TGTGCCAGCAGTCGGGAGAACGAGTACGAGCAGTACTTC.

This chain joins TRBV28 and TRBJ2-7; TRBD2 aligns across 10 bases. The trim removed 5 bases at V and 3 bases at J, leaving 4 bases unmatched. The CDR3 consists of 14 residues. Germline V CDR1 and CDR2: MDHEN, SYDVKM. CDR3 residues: CASSPGLAFYEQYF. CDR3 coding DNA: TGTGCCAGCAGTCCGGGACTAGCGTTCTACGAGCAGTACTTC.

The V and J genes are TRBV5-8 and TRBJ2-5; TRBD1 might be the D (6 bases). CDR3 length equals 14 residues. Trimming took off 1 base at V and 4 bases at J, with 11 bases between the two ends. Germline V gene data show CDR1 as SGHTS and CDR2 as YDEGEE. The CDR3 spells CASSLLRDTETQYF. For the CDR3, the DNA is TGTGCCAGCAGCTTGCTCCGGGACACAGAGACCCAGTACTTC.

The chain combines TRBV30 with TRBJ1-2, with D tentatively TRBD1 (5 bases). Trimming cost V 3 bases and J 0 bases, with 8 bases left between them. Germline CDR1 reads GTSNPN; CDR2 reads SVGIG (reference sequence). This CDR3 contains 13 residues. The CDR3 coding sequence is TGTGCCTGGAGATTACAGGCTAACTATGGCTACACCTTC. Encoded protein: CAWRLQANYGYTF.

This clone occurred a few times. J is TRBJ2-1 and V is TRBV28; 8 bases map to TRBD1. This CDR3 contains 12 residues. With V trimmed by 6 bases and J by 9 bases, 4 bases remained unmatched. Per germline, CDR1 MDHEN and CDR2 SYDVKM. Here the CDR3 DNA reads TGTGCCAGCAGCTCAGGGGGCAGTGAGCAGTTCTTC. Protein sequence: CASSSGGSEQFF.

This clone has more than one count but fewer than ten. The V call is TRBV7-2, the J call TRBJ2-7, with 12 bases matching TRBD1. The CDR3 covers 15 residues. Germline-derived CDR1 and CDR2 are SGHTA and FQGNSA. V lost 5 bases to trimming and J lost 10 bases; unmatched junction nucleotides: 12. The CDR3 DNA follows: TGTGCCAGCAGCCCAGGGGGGGACAGGGGGCTAGGACAGTACTTC. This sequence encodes CASSPGGDRGLGQYF.

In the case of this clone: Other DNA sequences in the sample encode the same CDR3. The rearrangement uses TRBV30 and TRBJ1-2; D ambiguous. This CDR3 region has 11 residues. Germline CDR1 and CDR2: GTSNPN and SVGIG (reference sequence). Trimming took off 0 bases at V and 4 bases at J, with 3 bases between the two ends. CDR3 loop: CAWSVSYGYTF. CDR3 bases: TGTGCCTGGAGTGTTAGCTATGGCTACACCTTC. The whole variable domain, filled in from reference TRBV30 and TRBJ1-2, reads SQTIHQWPATLVQPVGSPLSLECTVEGTSNPNLYWYRQAAGRGLQLLFYSVGIGQISSEVPQNLSASRPQDRQFILSSKKLLLSDSGFYLCAWSVSYGYTFGSGTRLTVV.

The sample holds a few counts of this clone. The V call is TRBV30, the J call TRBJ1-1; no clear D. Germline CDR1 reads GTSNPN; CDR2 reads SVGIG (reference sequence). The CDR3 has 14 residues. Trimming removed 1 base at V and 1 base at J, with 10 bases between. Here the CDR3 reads CAWSARGGNTEAFF. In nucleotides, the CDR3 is TGTGCCTGGAGTGCACGAGGTGGGAACACTGAAGCTTTCTTT.

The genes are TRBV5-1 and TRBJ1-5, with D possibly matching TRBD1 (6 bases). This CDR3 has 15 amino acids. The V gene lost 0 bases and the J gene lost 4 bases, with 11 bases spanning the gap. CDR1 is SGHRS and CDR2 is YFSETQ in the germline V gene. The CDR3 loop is CASSLGQDLNQPQHF. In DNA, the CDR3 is TGCGCCAGCAGCTTGGGACAGGATCTTAATCAGCCCCAGCATTTT.

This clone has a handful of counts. This chain's CDR3 is CASSVLAGRQAEQYF. The CDR3 coding sequence is TGTGCCAGTAGTGTACTAGCGGGACGACAAGCCGAGCAGTACTTC. The rearrangement uses TRBV19 and TRBJ2-7, with TRBD2 matching 10 bases. Germline V CDR1 and CDR2: LNHDA, SQIVND (reference sequence). The length of the CDR3 is 15 residues. Trimming removed 5 bases from V and 6 bases from J; junction bases left unmatched: 10.

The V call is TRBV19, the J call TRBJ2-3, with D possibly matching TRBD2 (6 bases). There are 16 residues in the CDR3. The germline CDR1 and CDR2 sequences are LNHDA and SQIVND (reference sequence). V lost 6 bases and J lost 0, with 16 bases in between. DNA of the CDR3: TGTGCCAGTAGATCAAGGGCCAGCGGGAGCACAGATACGCAGTATTTT. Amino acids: CASRSRASGSTDTQYF. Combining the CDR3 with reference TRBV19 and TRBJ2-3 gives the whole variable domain DGGITQSPKYLFRKEGQNVTLSCEQNLNHDAMYWYRQDPGQGLRLIYYSQIVNDFQKGDIAEGYSVSREKKESFPLTVTSAQKNPTAFYLCASRSRASGSTDTQYFGPGTRLTVL.

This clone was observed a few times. The CDR3 is CASSQGQSSGANVLTF. CDR3 coding DNA: TGCGCCAGCAGCCAAGGCCAGTCTTCTGGGGCCAACGTCCTGACTTTC. V and J are TRBV4-3 and TRBJ2-6; D ambiguous. There are 16 residues in the CDR3. Germline CDR1 and CDR2: LGHNA and YSLEER. Trimming pared 1 base from V and 1 base from J, leaving 8 bases between.

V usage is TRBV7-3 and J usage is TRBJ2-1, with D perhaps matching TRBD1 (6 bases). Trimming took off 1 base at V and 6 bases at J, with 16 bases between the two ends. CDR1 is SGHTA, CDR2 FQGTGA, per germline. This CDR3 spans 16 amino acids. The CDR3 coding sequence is TGTGCCAGCAGCTTAAATCCGGCAGGGGCGGTCAATGAGCAGTTCTTC. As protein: CASSLNPAGAVNEQFF.

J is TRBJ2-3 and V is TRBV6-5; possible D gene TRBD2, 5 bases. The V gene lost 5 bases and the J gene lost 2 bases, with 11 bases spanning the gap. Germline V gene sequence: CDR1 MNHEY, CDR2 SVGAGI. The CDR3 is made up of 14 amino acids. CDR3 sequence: CASSPGVPTDTQYF. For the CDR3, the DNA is TGTGCCAGCAGTCCCGGGGTTCCCACAGATACGCAGTATTTT.

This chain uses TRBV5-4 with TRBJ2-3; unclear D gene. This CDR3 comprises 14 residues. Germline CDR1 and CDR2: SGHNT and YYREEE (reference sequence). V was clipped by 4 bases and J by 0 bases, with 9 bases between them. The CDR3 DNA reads TGTGCCAGCAGCGTGGCTTCTAGCACAGATACGCAGTATTTT. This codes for CASSVASSTDTQYF. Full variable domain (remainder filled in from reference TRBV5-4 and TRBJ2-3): ETGVTQSPTHLIKTRGQQVTLRCSSQSGHNTVSWYQQALGQGPQFIFQYYREEENGRGNFPPRFSGLQFPNYSSELNVNALELDDSALYLCASSVASSTDTQYFGPGTRLTVL.

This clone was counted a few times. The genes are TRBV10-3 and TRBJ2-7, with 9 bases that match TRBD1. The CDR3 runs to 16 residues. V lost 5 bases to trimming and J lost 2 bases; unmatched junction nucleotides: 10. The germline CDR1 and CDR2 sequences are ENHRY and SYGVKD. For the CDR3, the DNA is TGTGCCATCAGTCACACTCCGGGACAGGGACCCTACGAGCAGTACTTC. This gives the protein CAISHTPGQGPYEQYF.

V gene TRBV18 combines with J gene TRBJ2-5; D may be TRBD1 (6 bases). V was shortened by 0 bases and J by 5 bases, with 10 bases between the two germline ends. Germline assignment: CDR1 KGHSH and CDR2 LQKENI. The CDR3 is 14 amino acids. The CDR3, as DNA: TGTGCCAGCTCACCACCGGAAAGGGGGGAGACCCAGTACTTC. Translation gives CASSPPERGETQYF. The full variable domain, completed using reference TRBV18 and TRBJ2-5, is NAGVMQNPRHLVRRRGQEARLRCSPMKGHSHVYWYRQLPEEGLKFMVYLQKENIIDESGMPKERFSAEFPKEGPSILRIQQVVRGDSAAYFCASSPPERGETQYFGPGTRLLVL.

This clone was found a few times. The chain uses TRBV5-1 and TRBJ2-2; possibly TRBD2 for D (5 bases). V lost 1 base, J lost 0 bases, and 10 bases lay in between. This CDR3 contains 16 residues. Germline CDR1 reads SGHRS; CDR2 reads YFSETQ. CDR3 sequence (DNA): TGCGCCAGCAGCTTGTCTGGAGGCCCGAACACCGGGGAGCTGTTTTTT. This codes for CASSLSGGPNTGELFF. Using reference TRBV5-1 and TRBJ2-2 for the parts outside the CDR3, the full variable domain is KAGVTQTPRYLIKTRGQQVTLSCSPISGHRSVSWYQQTPGQGLQFLFEYFSETQRNKGNFPGRFSGRQFSNSRSEMNVSTLELGDSALYLCASSLSGGPNTGELFFGEGSRLTVL.

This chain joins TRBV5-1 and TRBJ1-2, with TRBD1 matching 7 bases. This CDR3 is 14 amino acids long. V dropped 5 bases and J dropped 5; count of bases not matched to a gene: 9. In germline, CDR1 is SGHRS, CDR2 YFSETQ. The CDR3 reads CASSRDSREYGYTF. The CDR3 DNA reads TGCGCCAGCAGTCGGGACAGCCGGGAGTATGGCTACACCTTC.

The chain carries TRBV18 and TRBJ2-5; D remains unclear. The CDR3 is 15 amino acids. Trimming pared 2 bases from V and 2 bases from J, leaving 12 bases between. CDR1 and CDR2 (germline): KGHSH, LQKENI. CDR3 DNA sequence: TGTGCCAGCTCACCAATAAAAGCACGTCAAGAGACCCAGTACTTC. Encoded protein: CASSPIKARQETQYF.